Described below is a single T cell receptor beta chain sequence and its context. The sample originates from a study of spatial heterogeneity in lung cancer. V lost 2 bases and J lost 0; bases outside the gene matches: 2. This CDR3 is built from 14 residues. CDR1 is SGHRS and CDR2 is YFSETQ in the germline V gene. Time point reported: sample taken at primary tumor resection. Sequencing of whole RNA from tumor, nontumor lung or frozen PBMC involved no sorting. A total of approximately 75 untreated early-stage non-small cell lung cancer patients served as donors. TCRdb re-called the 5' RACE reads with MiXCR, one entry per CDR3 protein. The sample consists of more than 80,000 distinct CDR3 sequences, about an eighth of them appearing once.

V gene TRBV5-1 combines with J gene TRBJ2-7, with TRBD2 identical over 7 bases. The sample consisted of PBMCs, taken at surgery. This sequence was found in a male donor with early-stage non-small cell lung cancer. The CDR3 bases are TGCGCCAGCAGCTTTGGGACTAACTCCTACGAGCAGTACTTC. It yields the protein CASSFGTNSYEQYF. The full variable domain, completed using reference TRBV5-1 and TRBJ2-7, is KAGVTQTPRYLIKTRGQQVTLSCSPISGHRSVSWYQQTPGQGLQFLFEYFSETQRNKGNFPGRFSGRQFSNSRSEMNVSTLELGDSALYLCASSFGTNSYEQYFGPGTRLTVT.